This T cell receptor beta chain was recovered during a study of cytomegalovirus exposure and HLA in healthy donors. The study, taken as a whole, reports: Subsequent analysis found a tendency for first-cohort TCR clusters to co-occur within the 120 or so validation repertoires. According to the study, roughly 160 TCR beta chains were cytomegalovirus-associated. Cytomegalovirus status was reportedly diagnosed by the classifier with high sensitivity and specificity.

V was pared by 5 bases and J by 0 bases, with 17 bases between. This CDR3 is 17 amino acids long. CDR1 MDHEN and CDR2 SYDVKM come from the germline V gene. The data were produced by immunoSEQ multiplex PCR, yet TCRdb's version contains in-frame clones alone and is incomplete. The sample carries 55,000 to 70,000 clones, around 90% recorded once. This clone appeared a single time. Its antigen is not identified. Input material: PBMCs. The receptor was derived from a man between 18 and 29 years old in good health and CMV-seronegative. This rearrangement joins TRBV28 to TRBJ1-3; perhaps TRBD1 as D (5 bases). The CDR3 nucleotides are TGTGCCAGCAGTATATCGGGACTCCCGAGCTCTGGAAACACCATATATTTT. It yields the protein CASSISGLPSSGNTIYF.